This T cell receptor (beta chain) was recovered during a study of T-cell memory formation after mild COVID-19. General observations from the study: The finding that pre-infection memory included some responding clones suggested that cross-reactive memory joined. CD4/CD8 balance held among clones contracting day 15 to 85, and later expanders leaned CD4+.

TCRdb called the 5' RACE reads again in MiXCR, with one record for every CDR3 protein. The table shows a few hundred thousand distinct CDR3 sequences, with approximately 27% occurring only once. This clonotype was recorded only once. Its matching antigen is unknown. Trimming pared 2 bases from V and 5 bases from J, leaving 13 bases between. Germline CDR1 SGDLS, CDR2 YYNGEE. The CDR3 length is 14 residues. The gene calls are TRBV9 and TRBJ1-2; maybe TRBD1 (5 bases). The source material was PBMCs or a T cell subset sorted from them (not recorded which). This sequence was found in an adult woman who had mild COVID-19 (a few samples of this study predate the infection). Cell type and time point are not known. The CDR3 nucleotides read TGTGCCAGCAGCGTTGAGGGCAGGGAGTATGGCTACACCTTC. As protein: CASSVEGREYGYTF. Combining the CDR3 with reference TRBV9 and TRBJ1-2 gives the whole variable domain DSGVTQTPKHLITATGQRVTLRCSPRSGDLSVYWYQQSLDQGLQFLIQYYNGEERAKGNILERFSAQQFPDLHSELNLSSLELGDSALYFCASSVEGREYGYTFGSGTRLTVV.